These T cell receptor beta chains were read from a single sample in a study of cytomegalovirus exposure and HLA in healthy donors. Data came from immunoSEQ multiplex PCR; TCRdb stores just in-frame clones and leaves some out. Of 100,000 to 150,000 clones listed, roughly nine tenths are singletons. Sequenced material: PBMCs. All receptors derive from a woman between 18 and 29 years old in good health and CMV-seronegative. Both conserved end residues are part of each CDR3. A D gene is named only where the DNA matches it firmly. Rows give clone size only sometimes, using once, few, many, or a class for an expanded clone.

>TRBJ2-1|.|.|TRBV6-4
CASSDLGGAPNEQFF
TGTGCCAGCAGTGACCTGGGGGGGGCTCCCAATGAGCAGTTCTTC
>TRBJ1-2|TRBD1|.|TRBV4-1
CASSPMDRFYGYTF
TGCGCCAGCAGCCCGATGGACAGGTTCTATGGCTACACCTTC
>TRBJ2-2|.|.|TRBV7-7
CASSFKQYTGELFF
TGTGCCAGCAGCTTTAAACAGTACACCGGGGAGCTGTTTTTT
>TRBJ1-1|.|.|TRBV4-1
CASSPQGSMNTEAFF
TGCGCCAGCAGCCCCCAGGGCTCGATGAACACTGAAGCTTTCTTT
>TRBJ2-1|TRBD2|.|TRBV10-1
CASGGTSGGNEQFF
TGCGCCAGCGGCGGGACTAGCGGGGGCAATGAGCAGTTCTTC
>TRBJ2-5|.|.|TRBV11-2
CASSPKGQDQETQYF
TGTGCCAGCAGCCCTAAAGGCCAGGACCAAGAGACCCAGTACTTC
>TRBJ2-5|.|.|TRBV2
CASSVGRDGETQYF
TGTGCCAGCAGTGTCGGCAGGGATGGGGAGACCCAGTACTTC
>TRBJ1-6|.|.|TRBV7-2
CASSLGQNSYNSPLHF
TGTGCCAGCAGCTTAGGACAAAACTCCTATAATTCACCCCTCCACTTT
>TRBJ2-2|.|.|TRBV6-1
CASSSVSGELFF
TGTGCCAGCAGTTCCGTGAGCGGGGAGCTGTTTTTT
>TRBJ1-1|TRBD1|.|TRBV7-9
CASSLGQGALDTEAFF
TGTGCCAGCAGCCTCGGACAGGGGGCTCTTGACACTGAAGCTTTCTTT
>TRBJ1-1|.|once|TRBV11-2
CASSLDPGVTEAFF
TGTGCCAGCAGCTTAGACCCAGGGGTGACTGAAGCTTTCTTT
>TRBJ1-1|.|.|TRBV5-1
CASGFGAGTEAFF
TGCGCCAGCGGTTTTGGGGCCGGAACTGAAGCTTTCTTT
>TRBJ2-7|.|.|TRBV2
CASMGIPTYEQYF
TGTGCCAGCATGGGCATCCCAACCTACGAGCAGTACTTC
>TRBJ1-1|TRBD1|.|TRBV29-1
CSAGTGRAFF
TGCAGCGCCGGGACAGGACGAGCTTTCTTT
>TRBJ1-3|.|.|TRBV9
CASSVEQAGNTIYF
TGTGCCAGCAGCGTAGAACAGGCTGGAAACACCATATATTTT
>TRBJ1-1|.|.|TRBV29-1
CSVEGVGGRETEAFF
TGCAGCGTTGAGGGGGTCGGAGGGAGGGAGACTGAAGCTTTCTTT
>TRBJ1-5|.|.|TRBV2
CASSGDFNWQPQHF
TGTGCCAGCAGTGGTGACTTCAACTGGCAGCCCCAGCATTTT
>TRBJ1-5|.|.|TRBV6-5
CASSYDRLSQPQHF
TGTGCCAGCAGTTACGACAGGCTCTCTCAGCCCCAGCATTTT
>TRBJ1-2|.|.|TRBV9
CASSVGEAGYTF
TGTGCCAGCAGCGTAGGGGAGGCAGGCTACACCTTC
>TRBJ1-1|TRBD1|few|TRBV6-1
CALTGDVTEAFF
TGTGCCCTCACAGGGGACGTCACTGAAGCTTTCTTT
>TRBJ2-2|.|.|TRBV5-1
CASSLDFFRNTGELFF
TGCGCCAGCAGCTTGGATTTCTTCCGTAACACCGGGGAGCTGTTTTTT
>TRBJ1-1|TRBD1|.|TRBV5-1
CASSLDWDRFYTEAFF
TGCGCCAGCAGCTTGGACTGGGACAGATTCTACACTGAAGCTTTCTTT
>TRBJ2-5|TRBD2|.|TRBV9
CASSVGTSGDVSGETQYF
TGTGCCAGCAGCGTAGGGACTAGCGGGGACGTCAGTGGAGAGACCCAGTACTTC
>TRBJ1-5|TRBD1|.|TRBV6-5
CASSYDGTGVNQPQHF
TGTGCCAGCAGTTACGACGGGACAGGGGTCAATCAGCCCCAGCATTTT
>TRBJ1-1|.|.|TRBV5-1
CASSLWGHLNTEAFF
TGCGCCAGCAGCTTGTGGGGACACTTGAACACTGAAGCTTTCTTT
>TRBJ1-3|TRBD1|.|TRBV7-8
CASSLTGQGSGNTIYF
TGTGCCAGCAGCTTGACGGGACAGGGCTCTGGAAACACCATATATTTT
>TRBJ1-2|.|.|TRBV19
CASKSPGTNYGYTF
TGTGCCAGTAAGTCTCCCGGGACTAACTATGGCTACACCTTC
>TRBJ2-1|TRBD2|.|TRBV7-2
CASSPGRLAGVNEQFF
TGTGCCAGCAGCCCTGGTAGGCTAGCGGGGGTGAATGAGCAGTTCTTC
>TRBJ1-1|.|once|TRBV5-5
CASSLALGGTEAFF
TGTGCCAGCAGCTTGGCGCTGGGGGGCACTGAAGCTTTCTTT
>TRBJ2-2|.|.|TRBV5-1
CASSLAGLDAGELFF
TGCGCCAGCAGCTTGGCAGGGCTCGATGCCGGGGAGCTGTTTTTT
>TRBJ1-2|TRBD1|.|TRBV19
CASKAETGNYGYTF
TGTGCCAGTAAAGCGGAGACAGGGAATTATGGCTACACCTTC
>TRBJ2-5|TRBD2|.|TRBV9
CASSFGGAQETQYF
TGTGCCAGCAGCTTCGGGGGGGCCCAGGAGACCCAGTACTTC
>TRBJ2-7|.|.|TRBV6-1
CASSLGTYEQYF
TGTGCCAGCTCTCTAGGTACCTACGAGCAGTACTTC
>TRBJ1-3|TRBD1|.|TRBV6-1
CASSEWGTVSGNTIYF
TGTGCCAGCAGTGAATGGGGGACAGTCTCTGGAAACACCATATATTTT
>TRBJ2-1|.|.|TRBV4-1
CASSQGTASGYNEQFF
TGCGCCAGCAGCCAAGGAACTGCGTCTGGCTACAATGAGCAGTTCTTC
>TRBJ2-7|.|.|TRBV11-1
CASSLGDAGRRYF
TGTGCCAGCAGCTTAGGGGATGCGGGCCGGCGGTACTTC
>TRBJ2-3|TRBD1|once|TRBV5-1
CASTADRAATDTQYF
TGCGCCAGCACCGCTGACAGGGCGGCCACAGATACGCAGTATTTT
>TRBJ1-4|TRBD1|.|TRBV6-6
CASRERQGVSEKLFF
TGTGCCAGCAGGGAGAGGCAGGGGGTGAGCGAAAAACTGTTTTTT
>TRBJ1-2|.|.|TRBV6-5
CASSAGNGYTF
TGTGCCAGCAGTGCAGGGAATGGCTACACCTTC
>TRBJ1-4|TRBD1|.|TRBV4-1
CASSQGTGLEKLFF
TGCGCCAGCAGCCAGGGGACAGGGCTCGAAAAACTGTTTTTT
>TRBJ2-3|TRBD2|.|TRBV28
CASSDPARGAHTDTQYF
TGTGCCAGCAGTGACCCCGCGCGGGGGGCTCACACAGATACGCAGTATTTT
>TRBJ2-7|.|once|TRBV5-1
CASSYGNYEQYF
TGCGCCAGCAGCTACGGGAACTACGAGCAGTACTTC
>TRBJ2-7|.|.|TRBV6-5
CASSNRDTLSYEQYF
TGTGCCAGCAGCAACAGGGACACCCTATCCTACGAGCAGTACTTC
>TRBJ1-1|.|.|TRBV19
CASSRIDRVNTEAFF
TGTGCCAGTAGTCGCATAGATAGAGTAAACACTGAAGCTTTCTTT
>TRBJ2-3|.|once|TRBV11-2
CASSSPGLSTDTQYF
TGTGCCAGCAGCTCCCCGGGACTCAGCACAGATACGCAGTATTTT
>TRBJ2-1|TRBD1|.|TRBV5-1
CASSPTGTGSYNEQFF
TGCGCCAGCAGCCCCACCGGGACAGGGTCGTACAATGAGCAGTTCTTC
>TRBJ2-3|.|.|TRBV12-5
CASGPTGGTDTQYF
TGTGCTAGTGGGCCCACCGGGGGCACAGATACGCAGTATTTT
>TRBJ1-1|TRBD1|once|TRBV6-5
CASRTGTVLNTEAFF
TGTGCCAGCAGGACCGGGACAGTTTTGAACACTGAAGCTTTCTTT